Below, one TCR beta chain is given with its context. Antigen unknown. This sample is part of a study of regulatory T cells in long-lasting Graves disease. Study-wide points: A reduction in accuracy may have resulted from the small sample size. For persistent Graves' patients, TCR diversity was lower than for newly diagnosed ones.

The time point denotes: persistent/refractory GD, antithyroid drugs over 5 years with positive TRAb. Following extraction of RNA from PBMCs, that RNA was used to make the TCR library. The V gene's germline CDR1 is LGHDT and CDR2 YNNKEL (reference sequence). V was shortened by 0 bases and J by 7 bases, with 12 bases between the two germline ends. This CDR3 region has 15 residues. Arm-PCR of CDR3 regions and iRepertoire HTBI primers were the basis on which TCR beta libraries were built. TCRdb recomputed calls from the multiplex PCR reads with MiXCR, one row per CDR3 protein. The data hold 650,000 to 850,000 distinct CDR3 sequences, with 30% observed a single time.

The sequence came from a female donor with Graves disease. This sample comprised peripheral blood mononuclear cells (PBMCs), obtained when the disease was refractory, from a patient treated with antithyroid drugs. This rearrangement joins TRBV3-1 to TRBJ1-4, with D possibly TRBD1 on 5 matching bases. For the CDR3, the DNA is TGTGCCAGCAGCCAAGATCATCGGGGGAGTGAAAAACTGTTTTTT. Encoded protein: CASSQDHRGSEKLFF. The whole variable domain, filled in from reference TRBV3-1 and TRBJ1-4, reads DTAVSQTPKYLVTQMGNDKSIKCEQNLGHDTMYWYKQDSKKFLKIMFSYNNKELIINETVPNRFSPKSPDKAHLNLHINSLELGDSAVYFCASSQDHRGSEKLFFGSGTQLSVL.